This entry lists 30 T cell receptor beta chains sequenced from one sample in a study of blood T cells in healthy people across ages. For the second PCR, which ran for roughly 6 to 11 cycles, a sample-barcoded 5' primer and a J-beta primer mix were used. TCRdb itself ran the 5' RACE reads through MiXCR, one entry per CDR3 protein. The data hold approximately 850,000 distinct CDR3 sequences, with around 42% observed a single time. The material sequenced was blood. These receptors were collected from a man aged 60 to 75 in good health.

The chain recombines TRBV7-9 with TRBJ2-1; D remains ambiguous. Germline-derived CDR1 and CDR2 are SEHNR and FQNEAQ (reference sequence). Trimming left V 8 bases short and J 6 bases short, with 17 bases between. This CDR3 region has 14 residues. The CDR3 sequence: CASWRDSGLNEQFF. The CDR3 bases are TGTGCCAGCTGGAGAGATTCTGGCCTCAATGAGCAGTTCTTC.

The CDR3 bases are TGCAGTGCTGATACAAAGACCACCGGGGAGCTGTTTTTT. It yields the protein CSADTKTTGELFF. The J gene is TRBJ2-2, the V gene TRBV20-1, with D unclear. CDR3 length: 13 amino acids. With 5 bases removed from V and 4 bases from J, the gap between germline ends came to 11 bases. The germline gives CDR1 DFQATT, CDR2 SNEGSKA (reference sequence).

There are a few counts of this clonotype. V gene TRBV7-8 combines with J gene TRBJ2-7, with D possibly TRBD2 on 7 matching bases. Trimming left V 1 base short and J 2 bases short, with 18 bases between. This CDR3 region has 17 residues. Germline CDR1 is SGHVS and CDR2 is FQNEAQ. The CDR3, as DNA: TGTGCCAGCAGCTTAGAATTTGGGGGGGGGCTTACCTACGAGCAGTACTTC. It specifies CASSLEFGGGLTYEQYF.

This clonotype was seen once. The chain links TRBV20-1 to TRBJ2-2, with D possibly called TRBD1 or TRBD2 (7 bases each). Trimming shortened V by 1 base and J by 3 bases, and 15 bases separated the two germline ends. The CDR3 spans 16 residues. Per the germline V gene, CDR1 is DFQATT and CDR2 is SNEGSKA (reference sequence). The CDR3 region has the DNA TGCAGTGCTAGAGTCAGGGGGGGGGCTTACACCGGGGAGCTGTTTTTT. It translates to CSARVRGGAYTGELFF.

This chain joins TRBV14 and TRBJ1-1, with TRBD1 identical over 8 bases. This CDR3 has 14 residues. With 2 bases clipped from V and 4 bases from J, the junction kept 3 bases outside the gene matches. Germline V gene data show CDR1 as SGHDN and CDR2 as FVKESK. The CDR3 sequence is CASSQTGGSTEAFF. As DNA, the CDR3 is TGTGCCAGCAGCCAAACAGGGGGGAGCACTGAAGCTTTCTTT.

The rearrangement joins TRBV20-1 to TRBJ1-2, with 8 positions matching TRBD1. There are 12 residues in the CDR3. The J segment lost 8 bases and the V segment lost 3 bases, leaving 5 bases of the junction unmatched. CDR1 DFQATT and CDR2 SNEGSKA come from the germline V gene (reference sequence). CDR3 in amino acids: CSARTGEGGYTF. As DNA, the CDR3 is TGCAGTGCTAGGACAGGGGAAGGAGGCTACACCTTC.

CDR3 protein: CASSPRTSGGYETQYF. CDR3 nucleotide sequence: TGTGCCAGCAGCCCTCGGACTAGCGGGGGTTATGAGACCCAGTACTTC. The V call is TRBV7-2, the J call TRBJ2-5; 13 bases align to TRBD2. Per germline, CDR1 SGHTA and CDR2 FQGNSA. J gave up 5 bases and V 5 bases, and 8 bases lay outside the gene matches. The CDR3 runs 16 residues.

The rearrangement joins TRBV7-2 to TRBJ2-1; 8 positions match TRBD2. CDR1 SGHTA and CDR2 FQGNSA come from the germline V gene. V dropped 5 bases and J dropped 8; count of bases not matched to a gene: 11. CDR3 size: 15 residues. CDR3 DNA sequence: TGTGCCAGCAGCAGGGCAGGGACTAGACAGTATGAGCAGTTCTTC. Translated: CASSRAGTRQYEQFF.

This clonotype showed up just a few times. This chain uses TRBV20-1 with TRBJ2-7; D remains unclear. This CDR3 contains 12 residues. The germline V and J ends were trimmed by 2 bases and 2 bases, with 7 bases remaining between them. CDR1 and CDR2 from the germline V gene are DFQATT and SNEGSKA (reference sequence). The CDR3 loop reads CSARSSPYEQYF. In DNA, the CDR3 is TGCAGTGCTAGATCCAGCCCCTACGAGCAGTACTTC.

The chain uses TRBV5-1 and TRBJ2-5; D remains ambiguous. CDR1 and CDR2 (germline): SGHRS, YFSETQ. This CDR3 is 14 amino acids long. V lost 4 bases and J lost 1, with 11 bases in between. The CDR3 nucleotides read TGCGCCAGCAGCGAGTCTAGTACCCAAGAGACCCAGTACTTC. It translates to CASSESSTQETQYF.

This clonotype has just one count. A read error may produce the germline difference seen at one junction end. V usage is TRBV13 and J usage is TRBJ2-4; possibly TRBD1 for D (6 bases). The CDR3 is 16 amino acids. Germline V gene lookup returns CDR1 PRHDT and CDR2 FYEKMQ (reference sequence). In DNA, the CDR3 is TGTGCCAGCAGCTTAGCACAGGGACAAGCCAAAAACAGTCAGTACTTC. It encodes CASSLAQGQAKNSQYF.

The chain has TRBV29-1 and TRBJ2-3; TRBD2 matches 11 bases. The CDR3 totals 13 residues. Germline-derived CDR1 and CDR2 are SQVTM and ANQGSEA. With V trimmed by 6 bases and J by 7 bases, 6 bases remained unmatched. CDR3 sequence: CSVGSGGGNTQYF. Here the CDR3 DNA reads TGCAGCGTCGGTAGCGGGGGGGGAAATACGCAGTATTTT.

V usage is TRBV7-3 and J usage is TRBJ2-1, with 8 bases aligning to TRBD2. Unmatched junction bases numbered 6, after V lost 3 bases and J lost 8 bases. Per germline, CDR1 SGHTA and CDR2 FQGTGA. The CDR3 is 14 residues long. CDR3: CASSFSGGNHEQFF. The CDR3 DNA reads TGTGCCAGCAGCTTTTCGGGGGGGAATCATGAGCAGTTCTTC.

CDR3 protein: CASSQTADGYGYTF. CDR3 in DNA: TGTGCCAGCAGCCAGACAGCGGACGGCTATGGCTACACCTTC. The V call is TRBV3-1, the J call TRBJ1-2; D might be TRBD1 (5 bases). Germline assignment: CDR1 LGHDT and CDR2 YNNKEL (reference sequence). This CDR3 region has 14 residues. V was pared by 3 bases and J by 4 bases, with 12 bases between.

V and J are TRBV12-5 and TRBJ2-7; no reliable D call. CDR3 length: 17 amino acids. Germline V gives CDR1 LGHNT, CDR2 FRNRAP. V was cut by 2 bases and J by 1 base, with 18 bases left in between. The CDR3 DNA reads TGTGCTAGTGGTTTGACCCACAGCCGAGATGTTTCCTACGAGCAGTACTTC. This codes for CASGLTHSRDVSYEQYF.

The V call is TRBV12-3 or TRBV12-4, the J call TRBJ1-5; weak D call: TRBD1 (5 bases). Between the trimmed V and J ends, which lost 4 bases and 7 bases, there was a span of 14 bases. The CDR3 extends over 14 amino acids. CDR3 coding DNA: TGTGCCAGCAGTTACGCAGGGACGGACCAGCCCCAGCATTTT. Its translation: CASSYAGTDQPQHF.

The gene calls are TRBV20-1 and TRBJ1-1; D is perhaps TRBD1 (6 bases). The CDR3 consists of 13 residues. V dropped 8 bases and J dropped 4 bases, with 17 bases sitting between them. The germline CDR1 and CDR2 sequences are DFQATT and SNEGSKA (reference sequence). CDR3 residues: CSTGGGAGTEAFF. The CDR3 nucleotides are TGCAGTACCGGGGGGGGCGCGGGCACTGAAGCTTTCTTT.

This rearrangement joins TRBV5-1 to TRBJ2-2; 8 bases fit TRBD1. The CDR3 is 14 amino acids. Trimming removed 4 bases from V and 7 bases from J; junction bases left unmatched: 6. Germline lookup yields CDR1 SGHRS and CDR2 YFSETQ. CDR3 bases: TGCGCCAGCAGCGAGGGACAGGCTAGCGGGGAGCTGTTTTTT. Encoded protein: CASSEGQASGELFF.

V is TRBV28 and J is TRBJ1-6; maybe TRBD1 (6 bases). The CDR3 is 14 residues long. The ends were cut back, 6 bases at V and 7 bases at J, with 13 bases in the middle. CDR1 is MDHEN and CDR2 is SYDVKM in the germline V gene. CDR3 sequence (DNA): TGTGCCAGCAGACAGGGCCTTTTAAATTCACCCCTCCACTTT. Its translation is CASRQGLLNSPLHF.

This clonotype has only a few counts. Mismatch with germline at one junction end may stem from a read error. The chain uses TRBV5-1 and TRBJ2-7; the match to TRBD1 covers 8 bases. Germline CDR1 SGHRS, CDR2 YFSETQ. The CDR3 sequence is 14 residues long. DNA for the CDR3: TGTGCCAGCAGCTTCGGACAGGGCCCCTACGAGCAGTACTTC. This sequence encodes CASSFGQGPYEQYF.

The sample holds a few counts of this clonotype. The V call is TRBV7-9, the J call TRBJ2-1; D tentatively fits TRBD1 or TRBD2 (5 bases each). Germline V CDR1 and CDR2: SEHNR, FQNEAQ (reference sequence). The CDR3 contains 14 residues. V lost 5 bases to trimming and J lost 5 bases, with 13 bases between them. The CDR3 DNA follows: TGTGCCAGCAGCCATTGGGACGGGGACAATGAGCAGTTCTTC. Translating gives CASSHWDGDNEQFF.

The J gene is TRBJ1-6, the V gene TRBV4-3; 10 nucleotides match TRBD1. Losses at the gene ends were 4 bases for V and 6 bases for J; bases not matched to a gene: 6. There are 16 residues in the CDR3. Germline V gives CDR1 LGHNA, CDR2 YSLEER. In nucleotides, the CDR3 is TGCGCCAGCAGCCGAGGGACAGGGGAGGGTAATTCACCCCTCCACTTT. Its protein product is CASSRGTGEGNSPLHF.

The V gene is TRBV7-6, the J gene TRBJ2-7; D might be TRBD2 (5 bases). The CDR3 contains 16 residues. CDR1 and CDR2 from the germline V gene are SGHVS and FNYEAQ. V was shortened by 5 bases and J by 7 bases, with 24 bases between the two germline ends. CDR3 DNA: TGTGCCAGCAGCAAAGAGGCTAGCCGGGTCTACAATGAGCAGTACTTC. Translated, it gives CASSKEASRVYNEQYF.

The rearrangement links TRBV4-3 to TRBJ2-1; 12 bases line up with TRBD2. The junction had 8 bases not matched to a gene; V was cut back by 4 bases and J by 7 bases. The CDR3 totals 16 residues. The germline gives CDR1 LGHNA, CDR2 YSLEER. The CDR3 protein is CASSPQLAGGRNEQFF. In nucleotides, the CDR3 is TGCGCCAGCAGCCCGCAACTAGCGGGGGGACGGAATGAGCAGTTCTTC.

This clonotype was picked up a small number of times. The chain links TRBV20-1 to TRBJ2-1; tentative D call: TRBD2 (6 bases). V was trimmed by 4 bases and J by 3 bases, leaving 13 bases between them. The CDR3 covers 14 residues. CDR1 and CDR2 (germline): DFQATT, SNEGSKA (reference sequence). In nucleotides, the CDR3 is TGCAGTGCTATGAGGCGGCGGGGCTACAATGAGCAGTTCTTC. Encoded protein: CSAMRRRGYNEQFF.

This chain connects TRBV15 to TRBJ1-6, with no clear D. Looked up from germline, CDR1 is LNHNV and CDR2 is YYDKDF (reference sequence). V lost 0 bases and J 9 bases, leaving 18 bases between the germline ends. This CDR3 region has 17 residues. The CDR3 here is CATSRDPPWEGLSPLHF. The DNA of the CDR3 is TGTGCCACCAGCAGAGATCCCCCTTGGGAGGGCCTTTCACCCCTCCACTTT.

The chain recombines TRBV6-2 or TRBV6-3 with TRBJ2-7; 7 bases match TRBD1. J was trimmed by 2 bases and V by 5 bases; bases with no gene match: 6. The germline V gene has CDR1 MNHEY and CDR2 SVGEGT. This CDR3 is built from 14 residues. The CDR3 bases are TGTGCCAGCAGTAAAACAGGGGACCCCTACGAGCAGTACTTC. It is translated as CASSKTGDPYEQYF.

This chain links TRBV6-2 or TRBV6-3 with TRBJ2-1; the match to TRBD2 covers 9 bases. The CDR3 spans 17 residues. Germline V gene lookup returns CDR1 MNHEY and CDR2 SVGEGT. The junction had 8 bases not matched to a gene; V was cut back by 5 bases and J by 0 bases. CDR3 in amino acids: CASSSPSGVGSYNEQFF. CDR3 DNA: TGTGCCAGCAGTAGCCCTAGCGGGGTAGGCTCCTACAATGAGCAGTTCTTC.

The chain carries TRBV12-3 or TRBV12-4 and TRBJ1-2; a weak D match, TRBD1 (5 bases). This CDR3 comprises 16 residues. V was pared by 4 bases and J by 6 bases, with 21 bases between. The CDR3, as DNA: TGTGCCAGCAGTTCCATGGTCCGGGGCTTTCATGATGGCTACACCTTC. This sequence encodes CASSSMVRGFHDGYTF.

The V and J genes are TRBV28 and TRBJ2-7; D possibly corresponds to TRBD1 (5 bases). Germline V gene lookup returns CDR1 MDHEN and CDR2 SYDVKM. CDR3 size: 14 residues. V gave up 4 bases and J gave up 3 bases, with 13 bases separating them. The CDR3 sequence is CASSSEGEVYEQYF. CDR3 coding DNA: TGTGCCAGCAGTTCAGAAGGGGAAGTCTACGAGCAGTACTTC.